These 3 T cell receptor beta chains came from one sample sequenced in a study of identical twins. TCRdb re-called the 5' RACE reads through MiXCR, storing one row per CDR3 protein. Of a few hundred thousand distinct CDR3 sequences listed, approximately 25% are singletons. In addition, the sample was reused for a study of T cells expressing NK-cell markers.

The sample consisted of CD4+ T cells sorted from blood. The receptors derive from a woman under 30 in good health.

This clonotype was observed many times. The rearrangement joins TRBV3-1 to TRBJ2-1; possibly TRBD1 or TRBD2 for D (6 bases each). The CDR3 runs 14 residues. CDR1 and CDR2 from the germline V gene are LGHDT and YNNKEL (reference sequence). Trimming took off 4 bases at V and 6 bases at J, with 13 bases between the two ends. The CDR3 reads CASSLGGPGNEQFF. CDR3 bases: TGTGCCAGCAGCCTAGGGGGGCCGGGCAATGAGCAGTTCTTC.

The chain employs TRBV4-1 and TRBJ2-4; either TRBD1 or TRBD2 may fit D (6 bases each). The germline V and J ends were trimmed by 4 bases and 0 bases, with 22 bases remaining between them. Germline V lookup: CDR1 MGHRA, CDR2 YSYEKL. This CDR3 comprises 19 residues. CDR3 DNA sequence: TGCGCCAGCAGCCCACGCGGGGACACTTCGACTCTAGCCAAAAACATTCAGTACTTC. It yields the protein CASSPRGDTSTLAKNIQYF.

The rearrangement joins TRBV6-5 to TRBJ1-6; D perhaps matches TRBD1 (5 bases). Trimming cost V 2 bases and J 5 bases, with 10 bases left between them. The CDR3 has 15 amino acids. The germline CDR1 and CDR2 sequences are MNHEY and SVGAGI. In DNA form, the CDR3 reads TGTGCCAGCAGTTACGGGACGGATAATAATTCACCCCTCCACTTT. Its protein is CASSYGTDNNSPLHF.